What follows are 4 T cell receptor beta chains derived from one specimen sequenced in a study of CD8 T cells in ankylosing spondylitis. Points from the study as a whole: There was a TCR beta motif, made of eight highly homologous variants, that appeared characteristic of ankylosing spondylitis blood.

MiXCR, run by TCRdb on the 5' RACE reads, gives a single entry per CDR3 protein. The sample contains approximately 550,000 distinct CDR3 sequences, roughly 13% of which appear only once. The antigens for these receptors are not known. The source material was blood, either unsorted or a sorted T cell fraction (not recorded which). These receptors all stem from a male donor with ankylosing spondylitis.

The chain joins TRBV6-5 to TRBJ1-2; tentative D call: TRBD1 (6 bases). This CDR3 region has 14 residues. The germline V gene has CDR1 MNHEY and CDR2 SVGAGI. Trimming took off 2 bases at V and 6 bases at J, with 13 bases between the two ends. CDR3 residues: CASSYRGDLDGYTF. The CDR3, as DNA: TGTGCCAGCAGTTACAGGGGGGACCTAGATGGCTACACCTTC.

In its sample, this clonotype was seen many times. The chain combines TRBV12-3 or TRBV12-4 with TRBJ2-1, with D possibly being TRBD2 (5 bases). CDR3 length: 12 amino acids. Trimming stripped 9 bases from V and 7 bases from J, with 13 bases between. As DNA, the CDR3 is TGTGCCAGTGCCACGGGGAGTAATGAGCAGTTCTTC. Amino acid sequence: CASATGSNEQFF.

At least ten counts were recorded for this clonotype. This chain's CDR3 is CASSLRGTLYNEQFF. CDR3 bases: TGTGCCAGCAGCTTACGGGGGACCCTATACAATGAGCAGTTCTTC. The V gene is TRBV11-3, the J gene TRBJ2-1, with TRBD2 as a possible D gene (6 bases). CDR3 size: 15 residues. Germline loops: CDR1 SGHNT, CDR2 YENEEA. Trimming cost V 2 bases and J 4 bases, with 12 bases left between them.

This chain connects TRBV5-1 to TRBJ2-3; 7 bases map to TRBD2. The CDR3 runs 14 residues. The V gene end was trimmed by 5 bases and the J gene end by 2 bases; junction bases not matched to a gene: 5. Germline V gene lookup returns CDR1 SGHRS and CDR2 YFSETQ. The CDR3 nucleotides read TGCGCCAGCAGTGGGGGGGGATACACAGATACGCAGTATTTT. It yields the protein CASSGGGYTDTQYF.